Each of the 24 T cell receptor beta chains below was sequenced from the same sample in a study of response to subunit inactivated influenza vaccine. TCRdb re-called the RT-PCR reads with MiXCR, one entry per CDR3 protein. Here the sample spans hundreds of thousands of distinct CDR3 sequences, 16% being singletons. The material was CD4+ T cells sorted from PBMCs, obtained roughly 24 months after vaccination. The receptors here all came from a man in his fifties or sixties who received an inactivated influenza vaccine.

The J gene is TRBJ1-3, the V gene TRBV3-1; D call uncertain. From germline, CDR1 is LGHDT and CDR2 YNNKEL (reference sequence). The length of the CDR3 is 12 residues. The V end lost 0 bases, the J end lost 13 bases, and 10 bases lay between the germline ends. CDR3 DNA: TGTGCCAGCAGCCAAGAAACGAAGTCGATATATTTT. Protein product: CASSQETKSIYF.

A few counts support this clonotype. The V call is TRBV10-2, the J call TRBJ1-2, with TRBD1 as a possible D gene (6 bases). Germline CDR1 is WSHSY and CDR2 is SAAADI. This CDR3 is 15 amino acids long. Trimming took 1 base from V and 2 from J, leaving 11 bases between them. In DNA, the CDR3 is TGCGCCAGCAGTGAGTTTAGGGGGGCGAACTATGGCTACACCTTC. Amino acid sequence: CASSEFRGANYGYTF.

This clonotype was seen a few times. Here the CDR3 reads CASSRRQGVYEQYF. The CDR3 coding sequence is TGTGCCAGCAGCCGTCGGCAGGGGGTATACGAGCAGTACTTC. This sequence joins TRBV7-2 and TRBJ2-7, with 7 bases aligning to TRBD1. The CDR3 loop spans 14 amino acids. Trimming at V came to 5 bases and at J to 4 bases, leaving 8 bases not matched to a gene. From germline, CDR1 is SGHTA and CDR2 FQGNSA.

This clonotype was recorded at least ten times. V usage is TRBV5-1 and J usage is TRBJ2-5, with D possibly matching TRBD1 (6 bases). V was shortened by 3 bases and J by 0 bases, with 15 bases between the two germline ends. Germline V gene data show CDR1 as SGHRS and CDR2 as YFSETQ. The CDR3 has 16 residues. In DNA form, the CDR3 reads TGCGCCAGCAGCTCCGGGACACCTCTTAACCAAGAGACCCAGTACTTC. This sequence encodes CASSSGTPLNQETQYF. The full variable domain, rest sourced from reference TRBV5-1 and TRBJ2-5, is KAGVTQTPRYLIKTRGQQVTLSCSPISGHRSVSWYQQTPGQGLQFLFEYFSETQRNKGNFPGRFSGRQFSNSRSEMNVSTLELGDSALYLCASSSGTPLNQETQYFGPGTRLLVL.

This clonotype was detected ten times or more. The chain is built from TRBV4-2 and TRBJ2-7, with 8 bases lining up with TRBD1. Germline V gene sequence: CDR1 LGHNA, CDR2 YNFKEQ. This CDR3 comprises 17 residues. V trimming: 2 bases; J trimming: 2 bases; junction bases outside the gene matches: 11. The CDR3 sequence is CASSQTSGTGHPYEQYF. The CDR3 DNA reads TGTGCCAGCAGCCAAACCTCCGGGACAGGCCATCCCTACGAGCAGTACTTC.

J is TRBJ1-5 and V is TRBV7-2; D might be TRBD1 (5 bases). Germline V lookup: CDR1 SGHTA, CDR2 FQGNSA. Trimming removed 1 base from V and 2 bases from J, with 9 bases in between. This CDR3 is 15 amino acids long. The CDR3 spells CASSLVGGRNQPQHF. CDR3 coding DNA: TGTGCCAGCAGCTTAGTTGGGGGACGCAATCAGCCCCAGCATTTT.

J is TRBJ2-7 and V is TRBV15; 7 bases map to TRBD2. Germline V CDR1 and CDR2: LNHNV, YYDKDF (reference sequence). The CDR3 extends over 16 amino acids. V was clipped by 5 bases and J by 1 base; unmatched bases: 11. The CDR3 coding sequence is TGTGCCACCAGCGTCAGGAGGCTAGCGGAGTCCTACGAGCAGTACTTC. Translated, it gives CATSVRRLAESYEQYF.

This clonotype appeared a few times. The V gene is TRBV28, the J gene TRBJ1-2; D perhaps matches TRBD1 (5 bases). Germline CDR1 and CDR2: MDHEN and SYDVKM. The CDR3 covers 12 residues. The ends were cut back, 6 bases at V and 4 bases at J, with 9 bases in the middle. CDR3: CASRGQGYGYTF. CDR3 coding DNA: TGTGCCAGCAGGGGGCAGGGCTATGGCTACACCTTC.

This clonotype occurred a few times. The chain joins TRBV3-1 to TRBJ1-1, with D hard to call. Per germline, CDR1 LGHDT and CDR2 YNNKEL (reference sequence). V lost 3 bases, J lost 1 base, and 6 bases lay in between. This CDR3 comprises 13 residues. Here the CDR3 reads CASSHLTNTEAFF. In DNA, the CDR3 is TGTGCCAGCAGCCATCTAACGAACACTGAAGCTTTCTTT.

The rearrangement links TRBV15 to TRBJ2-1; 8 bases align to TRBD2. Germline assignment: CDR1 LNHNV and CDR2 YYDKDF (reference sequence). The V and J ends lost 7 bases and 6 bases, in that order; junction bases with no gene match: 8. CDR3 length equals 14 residues. This chain's CDR3 is CATTKGLEFNEQFF. In nucleotides, the CDR3 is TGTGCCACCACAAAGGGACTAGAATTCAATGAGCAGTTCTTC.

The rearrangement uses TRBV28 and TRBJ1-5, with TRBD1 as a possible D gene (6 bases). Germline V lookup: CDR1 MDHEN, CDR2 SYDVKM. The germline V and J ends were trimmed by 6 bases and 7 bases, with 19 bases remaining between them. The CDR3 consists of 15 residues. The CDR3 loop is CASSTAGTLKQPQHF. As DNA, the CDR3 is TGTGCCAGCAGCACTGCCGGGACATTAAAGCAGCCCCAGCATTTT.

In nucleotides, the CDR3 is TGCGCCAGCAGCTTCAACCGGGACACATATGGCTACACCTTC. Its protein product is CASSFNRDTYGYTF. The V gene is TRBV5-1, the J gene TRBJ1-2; D possibly corresponds to TRBD1 (6 bases). Trimming pared 2 bases from V and 5 bases from J, leaving 13 bases between. The CDR3 has 14 residues. Germline V gene lookup returns CDR1 SGHRS and CDR2 YFSETQ.

This clonotype was seen a handful of times. The chain has TRBV7-2 and TRBJ1-1, with TRBD1 matching 9 bases. This CDR3 region has 13 residues. Germline loops: CDR1 SGHTA, CDR2 FQGNSA. After removal of 5 bases from V and 9 bases from J, the junction contained 7 bases not matched to a gene. The CDR3 DNA reads as TGTGCCAGCAGCGGCGGGGACAGGGCCAAAGCTTTCTTT. Residues: CASSGGDRAKAFF.

This clonotype was seen more than once but under ten times. The chain couples TRBV7-9 to TRBJ1-3, with D possibly matching TRBD1 (5 bases). The germline CDR1 and CDR2 sequences are SEHNR and FQNEAQ (reference sequence). Trimming cost V 1 base and J 4 bases, with 17 bases left between them. The CDR3 is made up of 17 amino acids. The chain's CDR3 is CASSLGRVRESGNTIYF. CDR3 DNA sequence: TGTGCCAGCAGCTTAGGCAGAGTCAGGGAGTCCGGAAACACCATATATTTT. The variable domain in full, completed from reference TRBV7-9 and TRBJ1-3, reads DTGVSQNPRHKITKRGQNVTFRCDPISEHNRLYWYRQTLGQGPEFLTYFQNEAQLEKSRLLSDRFSAERPKGSFSTLEIQRTEQGDSAMYLCASSLGRVRESGNTIYFGEGSWLTVV.

In its sample, this clonotype was seen many times. The gene calls are TRBV20-1 and TRBJ2-3, with D unclear. V dropped 6 bases and J dropped 6 bases, with 19 bases sitting between them. CDR3 size: 14 residues. Germline assignment: CDR1 DFQATT and CDR2 SNEGSKA (reference sequence). The CDR3 loop reads CSAPLDPPFDTQYF. CDR3 nucleotides: TGCAGTGCACCCTTGGATCCCCCTTTTGATACGCAGTATTTT.

This chain links TRBV29-1 with TRBJ2-3; D possibly corresponds to TRBD2 (5 bases). Per germline, CDR1 SQVTM and CDR2 ANQGSEA. Trimming took 5 bases from V and 2 from J, leaving 11 bases between them. The CDR3 consists of 13 residues. The CDR3 nucleotides read TGCAGCGTTCGGCGGGCCTACACAGATACGCAGTATTTT. Translated: CSVRRAYTDTQYF.

V usage is TRBV20-1 and J usage is TRBJ2-1; 10 bases match TRBD2. This CDR3 is built from 13 residues. The germline V gene has CDR1 DFQATT and CDR2 SNEGSKA (reference sequence). The trim removed 4 bases at V and 4 bases at J, leaving 1 base unmatched. In nucleotides, the CDR3 is TGCAGTGCTACTAGCGGGAGTTACAATGAGCAGTTCTTC. It encodes CSATSGSYNEQFF.

This clonotype occurred a few times. CDR3 loop: CASSTGQGVEAFF. The CDR3 nucleotides read TGCGCCAGCAGCACAGGACAGGGGGTTGAAGCTTTCTTT. This chain uses TRBV5-1 with TRBJ1-1; TRBD1 matches 10 bases. The V and J ends lost 4 bases and 7 bases, in that order; junction bases with no gene match: 4. There are 13 residues in the CDR3. CDR1 is SGHRS, CDR2 YFSETQ, per germline.

This clonotype was counted between two and nine times. The genes are TRBV20-1 and TRBJ2-3; 7 bases fit TRBD2. In germline, CDR1 is DFQATT, CDR2 SNEGSKA (reference sequence). The J segment lost 0 bases and the V segment lost 4 bases, leaving 4 bases of the junction unmatched. CDR3 length equals 14 residues. The CDR3 bases are TGCAGTGCTAATGGGGGGGTTAGCACAGATACGCAGTATTTT. Its translation is CSANGGVSTDTQYF.

At least ten counts were recorded for this clonotype. The J gene is TRBJ2-1, the V gene TRBV20-1, with 10 bases identical to TRBD2. Germline CDR1 DFQATT, CDR2 SNEGSKA (reference sequence). The CDR3 covers 16 residues. V was clipped by 5 bases and J by 4 bases; unmatched bases: 11. The CDR3 bases are TGCAGTGCTCCTTCTAGCGGGAGTTTGAGGTACAATGAGCAGTTCTTC. Translated: CSAPSSGSLRYNEQFF.

There are many counts of this clonotype. The rearrangement joins TRBV5-1 to TRBJ2-1, with unresolved D. The V gene's germline CDR1 is SGHRS and CDR2 YFSETQ. The CDR3 has 14 amino acids. The V end was cut by 0 bases, the J end by 1 base, with 5 bases between. CDR3 DNA: TGCGCCAGCAGCTTGGAAGGGTCCTACAATGAGCAGTTCTTC. The encoded protein is CASSLEGSYNEQFF.

The rearrangement joins TRBV7-8 to TRBJ2-7, with 7 nucleotides matching TRBD1. J was trimmed by 3 bases and V by 2 bases; bases with no gene match: 4. The CDR3 has 14 residues. Per the germline V gene, CDR1 is SGHVS and CDR2 is FQNEAQ. CDR3: CASSLSGQLYEQYF. CDR3 sequence (DNA): TGTGCCAGCAGCTTATCGGGACAGCTCTACGAGCAGTACTTC.

The rearrangement uses TRBV5-6 and TRBJ2-1; either TRBD1 or TRBD2 may fit D (5 bases each). Deletions cut 0 bases from V and 8 bases from J, with 15 bases between. The CDR3 contains 15 residues. The germline gives CDR1 SGHDT, CDR2 YYEEEE. This CDR3 reads CASSLVLLGTYEQFF. The CDR3 DNA sequence: TGTGCCAGCAGCTTGGTTTTACTAGGGACCTATGAGCAGTTCTTC.

The chain has TRBV6-2 or TRBV6-3 and TRBJ2-7, with a tentative D call TRBD2 (5 bases). Trimming stripped 4 bases from V and 1 base from J, with 14 bases between. The germline gives CDR1 MNHEY, CDR2 SVGEGT. The CDR3 loop spans 15 amino acids. The CDR3 bases are TGTGCCAGCAGTTCGACTATATCGATTTCCTACGAGCAGTACTTC. Its translation: CASSSTISISYEQYF.